These 32 T cell receptor beta chains share one sample of origin, sequenced in a study of human T cells and chemical hapten exposure. The time point was: patch test 1, 2 weeks after DPC sensitization. The treatment here: therapeutic diphenylcyclopropenone sensitization with weekly scalp DPC. TCRdb redid the calling of the RACE reads with MiXCR, one entry per CDR3 protein. The repertoire holds about 380,000 distinct CDR3 sequences, with nearly 5% as singletons. Specimen: whole blood, collected in connection with sensitization to the hapten diphenylcyclopropenone (DPC). The receptors originated from a woman aged 45-60 years with alopecia areata. Some clones in this sample may be carry-over from other donors' samples.

This clonotype was counted ten times or more. The chain employs TRBV10-3 and TRBJ1-4; 11 bases are a match to TRBD1. V was clipped by 6 bases and J by 6 bases; unmatched bases: 0. Germline values: CDR1 ENHRY, CDR2 SYGVKD. CDR3 length: 13 residues. As DNA, the CDR3 is TGTGCCATCAGGGGACAGGGGGATGAAAAACTGTTTTTT. Protein: CAIRGQGDEKLFF.

The rearrangement links TRBV3-1 to TRBJ2-7, with D perhaps matching TRBD1 (6 bases). This CDR3 is built from 15 residues. Germline V CDR1 and CDR2: LGHDT, YNNKEL (reference sequence). Trimming cost V 4 bases and J 2 bases, with 15 bases left between them. The CDR3: CASSRRDTEAYEQYF. The CDR3 DNA is TGTGCCAGCAGCCGCCGGGACACCGAGGCCTACGAGCAGTACTTC.

This clonotype occurred many times. The chain joins TRBV29-1 to TRBJ2-2; D call uncertain. Per the germline V gene, CDR1 is SQVTM and CDR2 is ANQGSEA. The CDR3 runs 12 residues. V shed 3 bases and J shed 3 bases, with 5 bases lying between them. CDR3 loop: CSVDTYTGELFF. CDR3 nucleotides: TGCAGCGTTGACACTTACACCGGGGAGCTGTTTTTT.

There are a few counts of this clonotype. In DNA form, the CDR3 reads TGTGCCACCAGCAGAGATCGACAGGGAACAGATACGCAGTATTTT. Translating gives CATSRDRQGTDTQYF. The chain carries TRBV15 and TRBJ2-3, with TRBD1 matching 7 bases. Germline CDR1 and CDR2: LNHNV and YYDKDF (reference sequence). Trimming removed 0 bases from V and 3 bases from J; junction bases left unmatched: 3. The CDR3 totals 15 residues.

In its sample, this clonotype was seen many times. The rearrangement uses TRBV13 and TRBJ2-1; TRBD2 aligns across 12 bases. This CDR3 has 18 residues. Germline loops: CDR1 PRHDT, CDR2 FYEKMQ (reference sequence). The junction had 9 bases not matched to a gene; V was cut back by 3 bases and J by 3 bases. The CDR3 bases are TGTGCCAGCAGCTTTTGGCTAGCGGGAGGGGCTCTCTACAATGAGCAGTTCTTC. Protein: CASSFWLAGGALYNEQFF.

This chain joins TRBV3-1 and TRBJ2-5, with a possible D match to TRBD2 (6 bases). The germline CDR1 and CDR2 sequences are LGHDT and YNNKEL (reference sequence). Trimming pared 7 bases from V and 2 bases from J, leaving 17 bases between. This CDR3 is built from 15 residues. This chain's CDR3 is CASTLRTGGQETQYF. The CDR3, as DNA: TGTGCCAGCACCCTTCGTACAGGAGGGCAAGAGACCCAGTACTTC.

This clonotype was seen at least ten times. The rearrangement links TRBV28 to TRBJ1-5; maybe TRBD1 (6 bases). The CDR3 covers 14 residues. Germline CDR1 and CDR2: MDHEN and SYDVKM. Trimming removed 3 bases at V and 5 bases at J, with 11 bases between. This CDR3 is CASSFYREDQPQHF. DNA for the CDR3: TGTGCCAGCAGTTTTTACAGGGAGGATCAGCCCCAGCATTTT.

This clonotype showed up many times. The rearrangement joins TRBV6-2 or TRBV6-3 to TRBJ1-1; D might be TRBD1 (5 bases). The CDR3 has 13 amino acids. Germline lookup yields CDR1 MNHEY and CDR2 SVGEGT. The V and J ends lost 8 bases and 0 bases respectively, with 10 bases between them. CDR3 in DNA: TGTGCCAGCCTGCGGGGCCTGAACACTGAAGCTTTCTTT. Translated: CASLRGLNTEAFF.

The chain employs TRBV7-8 and TRBJ1-1; D possibly corresponds to TRBD1 (5 bases). Germline V gives CDR1 SGHVS, CDR2 FQNEAQ. Trimming shortened V by 5 bases and J by 5 bases, and 18 bases separated the two germline ends. The CDR3 length is 15 residues. CDR3 sequence: CASSIEQERETEAFF. The CDR3 bases are TGTGCCAGCAGCATCGAACAGGAGCGGGAAACTGAAGCTTTCTTT.

V and J are TRBV6-5 and TRBJ2-3; 11 bases match TRBD2. Germline V gene sequence: CDR1 MNHEY, CDR2 SVGAGI. V lost 4 bases and J lost 0; bases outside the gene matches: 3. The CDR3 length is 16 residues. The CDR3 spells CASSSTSGASTDTQYF. CDR3 in DNA: TGTGCCAGCAGTTCGACTAGCGGGGCCAGCACAGATACGCAGTATTTT.

This clonotype has a count of ten or more. The V gene is TRBV6-1, the J gene TRBJ2-3; TRBD2 matches 9 bases. The CDR3 runs to 15 residues. The trim removed 5 bases at V and 2 bases at J, leaving 5 bases unmatched. Germline V gene sequence: CDR1 MNHNS, CDR2 SASEGT. DNA for the CDR3: TGTGCCAGCAGTCAGACTAGCGGATTCACAGATACGCAGTATTTT. It translates to CASSQTSGFTDTQYF.

The V and J genes are TRBV7-2 and TRBJ1-1; D possibly corresponds to TRBD1 (6 bases). Germline loops: CDR1 SGHTA, CDR2 FQGNSA. The V end was cut by 5 bases, the J end by 3 bases, with 13 bases between. The CDR3 extends over 14 amino acids. CDR3 coding DNA: TGTGCCAGCAGCGCCGTGACAGGAGACACTGAAGCTTTCTTT. Translating it yields CASSAVTGDTEAFF.

This clonotype was seen at least ten times. The chain couples TRBV6-1 to TRBJ2-5, with 9 bases identical to TRBD1. Germline V gene lookup returns CDR1 MNHNS and CDR2 SASEGT. This CDR3 comprises 14 residues. V shed 2 bases, J shed 5 bases, and the junction held 3 bases outside the gene matches. Here the CDR3 DNA reads TGTGCCAGCAGTGAAACAGGGGGCAGGGAGACCCAGTACTTC. Encoded protein: CASSETGGRETQYF.

A few counts support this clonotype. The chain combines TRBV2 with TRBJ2-1; TRBD2 might be the D (7 bases). V was clipped by 6 bases and J by 3 bases, with 18 bases between them. The CDR3 is 16 amino acids. CDR1 and CDR2 from the germline V gene are SNHLY and FYNNEI. The CDR3 reads CASRFEGGPYYNEQFF. For the CDR3, the DNA is TGTGCCAGCAGGTTTGAGGGGGGGCCCTACTACAATGAGCAGTTCTTC.

The rearrangement uses TRBV5-6 and TRBJ1-6; no clear D gene. V was clipped by 1 base and J by 7 bases, with 9 bases between them. The germline CDR1 and CDR2 sequences are SGHDT and YYEEEE. The CDR3 runs 14 residues. The CDR3 region is CASSLRQRNSPLHF. For the CDR3, the DNA is TGTGCCAGCAGCTTGAGGCAGAGGAATTCACCCCTCCACTTT.

The rearrangement joins TRBV7-8 to TRBJ1-1; D remains ambiguous. The CDR3 extends over 14 amino acids. In germline, CDR1 is SGHVS, CDR2 FQNEAQ. V dropped 5 bases and J dropped 3 bases, with 13 bases sitting between them. For the CDR3, the DNA is TGTGCCAGCAGCGCAACAGAGGCTGACACTGAAGCTTTCTTT. Translating it yields CASSATEADTEAFF.

This clonotype was detected ten times or more. This chain connects TRBV11-2 to TRBJ2-1; D may be TRBD2 (6 bases). Germline V gene lookup returns CDR1 SGHAT and CDR2 FQNNGV. The CDR3 totals 15 residues. With 1 base removed from V and 3 bases from J, the gap between germline ends came to 10 bases. DNA for the CDR3: TGTGCCAGCAGCTTAGGGAACGGGGGCTACAATGAGCAGTTCTTC. Translation gives CASSLGNGGYNEQFF.

This clonotype has only a few counts. V gene TRBV12-3 or TRBV12-4 combines with J gene TRBJ2-1; D remains ambiguous. The CDR3 consists of 15 residues. Trimming pared 6 bases from V and 0 bases from J, leaving 12 bases between. Here the CDR3 reads CASSISLSSYNEQFF. The CDR3 DNA sequence: TGTGCCAGCAGCATTAGTCTCAGCTCCTACAATGAGCAGTTCTTC.

In this sample, this clonotype turned up many times. Since no conserved phenylalanine or tryptophan closes the CDR3, a read error is the likely cause. No DNA is shown, since the ends of the CDR3 on it are uncertain; the CDR3 is the one TCRdb lists. The rearrangement links TRBV29-1 to TRBJ2-1; the table assigns TRBD2, which was not confirmed against the DNA. Ends included, the CDR3 has 11 residues. Germline lookup yields CDR1 SQVTM and CDR2 ANQGSEA. The CDR3 spells CSVETSGDYVL.

This clonotype was picked up a small number of times. The V gene is TRBV11-2, the J gene TRBJ2-5, with D possibly matching TRBD2 (6 bases). The CDR3 is 15 amino acids. CDR1 and CDR2 (germline): SGHAT, FQNNGV. Trimming shortened V by 2 bases and J by 0 bases, and 10 bases separated the two germline ends. The CDR3 reads CASSLRASDQETQYF. The CDR3 nucleotides are TGTGCCAGCAGCTTAAGGGCTAGCGACCAAGAGACCCAGTACTTC.

The sample holds many counts of this clonotype. The gene calls are TRBV29-1 and TRBJ2-1; 9 bases agree with TRBD2. The J segment lost 9 bases and the V segment lost 3 bases, leaving 15 bases of the junction unmatched. The CDR3 spans 16 residues. CDR1 and CDR2 (germline): SQVTM, ANQGSEA. The CDR3: CSVDSGPSGTRGEQFF. Here the CDR3 DNA reads TGCAGCGTTGACTCCGGTCCTAGCGGGACTAGAGGTGAGCAGTTCTTC.

Many counts were recorded for this clonotype. The V gene is TRBV3-1, the J gene TRBJ2-7; D is ambiguous. The germline CDR1 and CDR2 sequences are LGHDT and YNNKEL (reference sequence). The CDR3 is 14 residues long. The ends were cut back, 0 bases at V and 3 bases at J, with 9 bases in the middle. The CDR3 loop reads CASSQDGLVYEQYF. CDR3 nucleotides: TGTGCCAGCAGCCAAGACGGGCTAGTCTACGAGCAGTACTTC.

Worth noting for this clonotype: Being one base from a much bigger clone, this may be a read error. The rearrangement uses TRBV28 and TRBJ1-1, with unresolved D. The V gene's germline CDR1 is MDHEN and CDR2 SYDVKM. V was trimmed by 5 bases and J by 8 bases, leaving 6 bases between them. This CDR3 contains 10 residues. CDR3 sequence reads: CASSPPEAFF. The CDR3 nucleotides are TGTGCCAGCAGTCCCCCAGAAGCTTTCTTT.

The table lists this clonotype with many counts. The chain uses TRBV2 and TRBJ2-3; 9 nucleotides match TRBD2. CDR3 length: 14 residues. Unmatched junction bases numbered 6, after V lost 8 bases and J lost 3 bases. Germline CDR1 is SNHLY and CDR2 is FYNNEI. The CDR3 protein is CASGGRALTDTQYF. For the CDR3, the DNA is TGTGCCAGCGGCGGGAGGGCCTTGACAGATACGCAGTATTTT.

DNA of the CDR3: TGTGCCAGCAGTAGCGGGGACGAAAAACTGTTTTTT. Residues: CASSSGDEKLFF. J is TRBJ1-4 and V is TRBV25-1; D may be TRBD1 (5 bases). The CDR3 sequence is 12 residues long. Trimming removed 5 bases at V and 8 bases at J, with 9 bases between. Germline V gene sequence: CDR1 MGHDK, CDR2 SYGVNS. The full variable domain, with the rest looked up from reference TRBV25-1 and TRBJ1-4, is EADIYQTPRYLVIGTGKKITLECSQTMGHDKMYWYQQDPGMELHLIHYSYGVNSTEKGDLSSESTVSRIRTEHFPLTLESARPSHTSQYLCASSSGDEKLFFGSGTQLSVL.

This clonotype was found many times. V gene TRBV10-3 combines with J gene TRBJ2-2, with D perhaps TRBD2 (6 bases). Germline V CDR1 and CDR2: ENHRY, SYGVKD. CDR3 length: 10 residues. Trimming cost V 8 bases and J 13 bases, with 11 bases left between them. The CDR3 sequence: CAIGDSRLFF. The CDR3 DNA reads TGTGCCATCGGGGACTCTCGGCTGTTTTTT.

Ten or more counts support this clonotype. DNA of the CDR3: TGCAGTGCTACTCCGGGACAGGGGAGGGGAGATACGCAGTATTTT. It encodes CSATPGQGRGDTQYF. The rearrangement uses TRBV20-1 and TRBJ2-3; 10 nucleotides line up with TRBD1. The CDR3 has 15 residues. The trim removed 4 bases at V and 5 bases at J, leaving 9 bases unmatched. The V gene's germline CDR1 is DFQATT and CDR2 SNEGSKA (reference sequence).

This clonotype has just a few counts. V and J are TRBV2 and TRBJ2-1, with a tentative D call TRBD2 (7 bases). Trimming took 8 bases from V and 3 from J, leaving 11 bases between them. CDR3 length equals 13 residues. Germline V CDR1 and CDR2: SNHLY, FYNNEI. The CDR3 region is CASGGANYNEQFF. Written as DNA, the CDR3 is TGTGCCAGCGGGGGGGCCAACTACAATGAGCAGTTCTTC. Full variable domain (remainder filled in from reference TRBV2 and TRBJ2-1): EPEVTQTPSHQVTQMGQEVILRCVPISNHLYFYWYRQILGQKVEFLVSFYNNEISEKSEIFDDQFSVERPDGSNFTLKIRSTKLEDSAMYFCASGGANYNEQFFGPGTRLTVL.

This clonotype was found many times. This chain uses TRBV29-1 with TRBJ1-2; D uncertain. V dropped 6 bases and J dropped 7 bases, with 12 bases sitting between them. Germline V CDR1 and CDR2: SQVTM, ANQGSEA. This CDR3 comprises 11 residues. The CDR3 spells CSVVEETGYTF. CDR3 DNA: TGCAGCGTGGTAGAGGAAACTGGCTACACCTTC.

This clonotype was counted many times. The V and J genes are TRBV29-1 and TRBJ2-3, with unresolved D. Trimming removed 7 bases at V and 4 bases at J, with 6 bases between. The germline gives CDR1 SQVTM, CDR2 ANQGSEA. The CDR3 runs 10 residues. The CDR3 loop reads CSGGADTQYF. The CDR3 region has the DNA TGCAGCGGAGGTGCAGATACGCAGTATTTT.

This clonotype appeared many times. The chain joins TRBV12-3 or TRBV12-4 to TRBJ1-1; possibly TRBD1 for D (5 bases). This CDR3 contains 16 residues. The V end was cut by 4 bases, the J end by 6 bases, with 21 bases between. The CDR3 sequence is CASSSEGRRSGAEAFF. The CDR3 coding sequence is TGTGCCAGCAGTTCCGAGGGCAGGCGATCGGGGGCTGAAGCTTTCTTT.

This clonotype was seen a handful of times. The genes are TRBV20-1 and TRBJ2-3; 11 bases line up with TRBD2. The V gene's germline CDR1 is DFQATT and CDR2 SNEGSKA (reference sequence). Unmatched junction bases numbered 5, after V lost 4 bases and J lost 5 bases. The CDR3 length is 14 residues. CDR3 amino acids: CSAKTSGGLDTQYF. CDR3 coding DNA: TGCAGTGCTAAAACTAGCGGGGGTCTAGATACGCAGTATTTT.